Listed below are T cell receptor beta chains from one sample, sequenced in a study of OX40 agonist ivuxolimab in advanced cancers. Here immunoSEQ multiplex PCR was the method, and the copy in TCRdb shows in-frame clones only, minus some. The repertoire consists of about 69,000 clones, with 60% to 85% occurring once and the leading ten covering under 3%. The specimen comprised CD4+ or CD8+ T cells sorted from blood, sampled in a trial of the OX40 agonist ivuxolimab. These receptors were taken from an adult with an advanced solid tumor such as melanoma, head and neck, liver or kidney cancer. The CDR3 runs from the conserved cysteine through the conserved F or W. The D gene is left open where the match is weak. Clone size appears in some rows only: once, few, many, or a class for an expanded clone.

>NA|TRBV5-6|NA|TRBJ1-5
TGTGCCAGCAGCTTGGGGCAGAATCAGCCCCAGCATTTT
CASSLGQNQPQHF
>NA|TRBV19|NA|TRBJ2-5
TGTGCCAGTATGGGTAATAGGGACCGGTCGCGGGGGACCCAGTACTTC
CASMGNRDRSRGTQYF
>NA|TRBV18|TRBD1|TRBJ1-4
TGTGCCAGCTCACCCCCGGGACAGGGGAATGAAAAACTGTTTTTT
CASSPPGQGNEKLFF
>NA|TRBV11-2|TRBD1|TRBJ2-7
TGTGCCAGCAGCTTAGAAAGGTCAGGGGGCTTAAGGAGCTCCTACGAGCAGTACTTC
CASSLERSGGLRSSYEQYF
>NA|TRBV7-6|NA|TRBJ2-6
TGTGCCAGCAGCTTCCGGCAGACAGGGGCCAACGTCCTGACTTTC
CASSFRQTGANVLTF
>NA|TRBV15|TRBD2|TRBJ2-1
TGTGCCACCAGCATGATCCAGCGGGAGGATGAGCAGTTCTTC
CATSMIQREDEQFF
>NA|TRBV11-2|TRBD2|TRBJ2-7
TGTGCCAGCAGCTTTACTAGCGGGGGCTACGAGCAGTACTTC
CASSFTSGGYEQYF
>NA|TRBV9|NA|TRBJ2-5
TGTGCCAGCAGCGTACGGGGGGCATACCAAGAGACCCAGTACTTC
CASSVRGAYQETQYF
>NA|TRBV11-2|NA|TRBJ2-2
TGTGCCAGCAGCTTAGCCGGGATCGGCACCGGGGAGCTGTTTTTT
CASSLAGIGTGELFF
>NA|TRBV6-6|TRBD1|TRBJ1-2
TGTGCCAGCAGTTATCGGGACAGCGCAGGCTACACCTTC
CASSYRDSAGYTF
>NA|TRBV10-3|TRBD2|TRBJ2-5
TGTGCCATCAGTGCTAGCGGGGGGCAAGAGACCCAGTACTTC
CAISASGGQETQYF
>NA|TRBV5-1|TRBD2|TRBJ2-5
TGCGCCAGCAGCTTCGGTCTAGCGGGAGGGTGGGGGCCACAAGAGACCCAGTACTTC
CASSFGLAGGWGPQETQYF
>NA|TRBV29-1|NA|TRBJ2-2
TGCAGCGTGGCACAAGGGGCGGCCACCGGGGAGCTGTTTTTT
CSVAQGAATGELFF
>NA|TRBV30|NA|TRBJ2-7
TGTGCCTGGAGTGAGACCCTACGGGAGCAGTACTTC
CAWSETLREQYF
>NA|TRBV6-6|NA|TRBJ2-3
TGTGCCAGCACGGGTAGTACAGATACGCAGTATTTT
CASTGSTDTQYF
>NA|TRBV6-1|NA|TRBJ1-6
TGTGCCAGCAGGAGGGGGGGATTTTATAATTCACCCCTCCACTTT
CASRRGGFYNSPLHF
>NA|TRBV4-2|TRBD2|TRBJ2-3
TGTGCCAGCAGCCAGGGCGGGAGGGGAGGAGATACGCAGTATTTT
CASSQGGRGGDTQYF
>NA|TRBV6-6|TRBD2|TRBJ2-1
TGTGCCACCTTCGGGGCGGGGGGGCCCGATGAGCAGTTCTTC
CATFGAGGPDEQFF
>NA|TRBV2|TRBD1|TRBJ2-4
TGTGCCAGCAGTCCTGACAGGGGGGACATTCAGTACTTC
CASSPDRGDIQYF
>NA|TRBV11-2|TRBD1|TRBJ2-2
TGTGCCAGCAGCTTAGAAGGGGGCAGATTCACCGGGGAGCTGTTTTTT
CASSLEGGRFTGELFF
>NA|TRBV5-1|NA|TRBJ1-4
TGCGCCAGCAGCGACACACAGGGTAATGAAAAACTGTTTTTT
CASSDTQGNEKLFF
>few|TRBV5-1|TRBD2|TRBJ2-3
TGCGCCAGCAGCTCTACAGCGGGAGGGTGGGATACGCAGTATTTT
CASSSTAGGWDTQYF
>NA|TRBV5-1|NA|TRBJ2-3
TGCGCCAGCAAACCCCAAGCGGCTAGCACAGATACGCAGTATTTT
CASKPQAASTDTQYF
>NA|TRBV27|NA|TRBJ2-3
TGTGCCAGCAGTTTAATAGCGGTGGGCGTGAATACGCAGTATTTT
CASSLIAVGVNTQYF
>NA|TRBV5-1|NA|TRBJ2-3
TGCGCCAGCAGCCTACTATCGGGGGCAGTAGATACGCAGTATTTT
CASSLLSGAVDTQYF
>NA|TRBV2|TRBD2|TRBJ2-2
TGTGCCAGCACCCGACTAGCCCCCGGGGAGCTGTTTTTT
CASTRLAPGELFF
>NA|TRBV6-5|TRBD1|TRBJ1-6
TGTGCCAGCAGTTCCCGGGACAGGGGATCACCCCTCCACTTT
CASSSRDRGSPLHF
>NA|TRBV15|NA|TRBJ2-5
TGTGCCACCAGCGGAGGTAGGGGCAGGGGCCAAGAGACCCAGTACTTC
CATSGGRGRGQETQYF
>NA|TRBV5-8|TRBD2|TRBJ2-7
TGTGCCAGCAGTAAACAGGGACTAGCGTTGGGTATCCACGAGCAGTACTTC
CASSKQGLALGIHEQYF
>NA|TRBV21-1|NA|TRBJ1-6
TGTGCCAGCAGCCTAGGAGGCCCGCTCTATAATTCACCCCTCCACTTT
CASSLGGPLYNSPLHF
>few|TRBV11-2|NA|TRBJ2-3
TGTGCCAGCAGCTTAGCATCATCGGGTGCGCAGTATTTT
CASSLASSGAQYF
>NA|TRBV2|TRBD1|TRBJ1-5
TGTGCCAGCAGTCGGGGACAGGGAGGACAGCCCCAGCATTTT
CASSRGQGGQPQHF
>NA|TRBV5-5|NA|TRBJ1-1
TGTGCCAGCAGCTTGGACAGGGCGAACACTGAAGCTTTCTTT
CASSLDRANTEAFF
>NA|TRBV6-1|NA|TRBJ2-7
TGTGCCAGCAGGAGCCTTTACTACGAGCAGTACTTC
CASRSLYYEQYF
>NA|TRBV10-2|NA|TRBJ2-1
TGCGCCAGCCGCGACAACTCCTACAATGAGCAGTTCTTC
CASRDNSYNEQFF
>NA|TRBV5-1|NA|TRBJ1-1
TGCGCCAGCAGCTTGGGTCTTAGCTACACTGAAGCTTTCTTT
CASSLGLSYTEAFF
>NA|TRBV29-1|NA|TRBJ1-1
TGCAGCGTTGAAGATCGGCCCGAAAACACTGAAGCTTTCTTT
CSVEDRPENTEAFF
>NA|TRBV5-1|TRBD1|TRBJ2-1
TGCGCCAGCAGCCTAGGGGGCTGGGGCCCCAATGAGCAGTTCTTC
CASSLGGWGPNEQFF
>NA|TRBV7-6|NA|TRBJ2-2
TGTGCCAGCAGCTTAGAGGACCGAGTTGGGGAGCTGTTTTTT
CASSLEDRVGELFF
>NA|TRBV2|TRBD1|TRBJ1-5
TGTGCCAGCAGTCTTGACAGGGGGAGGAATCAGCCCCAGCATTTT
CASSLDRGRNQPQHF
>NA|TRBV6-1|NA|TRBJ1-4
TGTGCCAGCAGGGTGATCTCGTACAATAATGAAAAACTGTTTTTT
CASRVISYNNEKLFF
>NA|TRBV27|NA|TRBJ2-3
TGTGCCAGCAGTTTAGAGGGGAGAGGGGATACGCAGTATTTT
CASSLEGRGDTQYF
>NA|TRBV5-4|NA|TRBJ2-2
TGTGCCAGCAGCTCTTGGACCTCCACCGGGGAGCTGTTTTTT
CASSSWTSTGELFF
>once|TRBV5-1|NA|TRBJ2-3
TGCGCCAGCAGCTTGGAACCCAGCACAGATACGCAGTATTTT
CASSLEPSTDTQYF
>NA|TRBV14|NA|TRBJ1-3
TGTGCCAGCAGCCAAGATCACTCTGGAAACACCATATATTTT
CASSQDHSGNTIYF
>few|TRBV9|TRBD1|TRBJ1-1
TGTGCCAGCTCCACAGGGGTGAGCACTGAAGCTTTCTTT
CASSTGVSTEAFF
>NA|TRBV7-2|NA|TRBJ2-5
TGTGCCAGCAGCCAATATCAGGGGGGCACCCAAGAGACCCAGTACTTC
CASSQYQGGTQETQYF
>NA|TRBV5-1|TRBD1|TRBJ2-2
TGCGCCAGCAGCTTGGTACAGGGGGCTCCCGGGGAGCTGTTTTTT
CASSLVQGAPGELFF